This entry is about one T cell receptor (beta chain). Its antigen is unknown. MiXCR was run by TCRdb on the 5' RACE reads, yielding one entry per CDR3 protein. The repertoire includes roughly 81,000 distinct CDR3 sequences, around 5.6% of them detected once, and about 8% sits in the top ten. Germline V gene data show CDR1 as SGHAT and CDR2 as FQNNGV. Trimming pared 1 base from V and 0 bases from J, leaving 9 bases between. The CDR3 loop spans 15 amino acids. This entry belongs to a study of early T cells in non-severe SARS-CoV-2 infection. Study-level results: Comparison of clonotypes with VDJdb favored anti-spike CD8 responses while missing private and CD4 specificities.

The source is an adult who was a healthcare worker with PCR-confirmed SARS-CoV-2 infection or an uninfected control (not recorded which). This rearrangement joins TRBV11-2 to TRBJ1-1; the D is unclear. The sequenced sample consisted of whole blood. CDR3 DNA sequence: TGTGCCAGCAGCTTAGGGAAGGACCTGAACACTGAAGCTTTCTTT. Translation gives CASSLGKDLNTEAFF.